The 7 T cell receptor beta chains given below trace back to one sample, sequenced in a study of cytomegalovirus exposure and HLA in healthy donors. The PCR used 60 Vbeta and 13 Jbeta primers. Libraries were prepared by immunoSEQ multiplex PCR; TCRdb keeps only in-frame clonotypes and omits some of them. The sample yields some 130,000 clones, 76% seen once. The specimen was PBMCs. The receptors were sampled from a middle-aged man in good health and CMV-seronegative.

The chain recombines TRBV11-2 with TRBJ1-2, with D uncertain. The CDR3 sequence is 14 residues long. Germline CDR1 is SGHAT and CDR2 is FQNNGV. Trimming stripped 1 base from V and 3 bases from J, with 9 bases between. DNA of the CDR3: TGTGCCAGCAGCTTAGTGGCGGATCACTATGGCTACACCTTC. Its protein product is CASSLVADHYGYTF.

The chain employs TRBV7-8 and TRBJ2-7; 9 positions agree with TRBD2. Germline V gene data show CDR1 as SGHVS and CDR2 as FQNEAQ. This CDR3 contains 15 residues. After removal of 1 base from V and 5 bases from J, the junction contained 6 bases not matched to a gene. The CDR3 sequence is CASSLERGEIDEQYF. The CDR3 DNA follows: TGTGCCAGCAGCTTAGAGCGGGGGGAAATCGACGAGCAGTACTTC. Complete variable domain (other parts from reference TRBV7-8 and TRBJ2-7): GAGVSQSPRYKVAKRGQDVALRCDPISGHVSLFWYQQALGQGPEFLTYFQNEAQLDKSGLPSDRFFAERPEGSVSTLKIQRTQQEDSAVYLCASSLERGEIDEQYFGPGTRLTVT.

The sample holds a few counts of this clone. J is TRBJ2-7 and V is TRBV7-8, with 12 bases matching TRBD2. CDR1 SGHVS and CDR2 FQNEAQ come from the germline V gene. After removal of 5 bases from V and 6 bases from J, the junction contained 8 bases not matched to a gene. The CDR3 loop spans 15 amino acids. CDR3 sequence reads: CASSPPRLAGAEQYF. Here the CDR3 DNA reads TGTGCCAGCAGCCCCCCCCGACTAGCGGGAGCCGAGCAGTACTTC.

This clone was seen more than once but under ten times. This chain links TRBV30 with TRBJ1-1, with a possible D match to TRBD1 (6 bases). V was pared by 0 bases and J by 9 bases, with 14 bases between. There are 13 residues in the CDR3. Germline loops: CDR1 GTSNPN, CDR2 SVGIG (reference sequence). This CDR3 reads CAWSVPRTAQAFF. The CDR3 DNA is TGTGCCTGGAGTGTACCCCGGACAGCCCAAGCTTTCTTT.

This chain connects TRBV9 to TRBJ2-4, with a tentative D call TRBD1 (6 bases). The CDR3 is 14 amino acids. The ends were cut back, 3 bases at V and 6 bases at J, with 13 bases in the middle. Germline V lookup: CDR1 SGDLS, CDR2 YYNGEE. For the CDR3, the DNA is TGTGCCAGCAGCGGCAACAGGGTTGCAAACATTCAGTACTTC. Its protein is CASSGNRVANIQYF.

The V gene is TRBV19, the J gene TRBJ1-1; TRBD1 matches at 8 bases. Germline lookup yields CDR1 LNHDA and CDR2 SQIVND (reference sequence). V lost 7 bases to trimming and J lost 1 base; unmatched junction nucleotides: 14. The CDR3 length is 17 residues. CDR3 sequence: CASTPGAGGDGNTEAFF. The CDR3 nucleotides read TGTGCCAGTACCCCTGGGGCAGGGGGCGATGGGAACACTGAAGCTTTCTTT.

The chain employs TRBV28 and TRBJ2-1; D is perhaps TRBD2 (7 bases). Germline CDR1 reads MDHEN; CDR2 reads SYDVKM. The CDR3 sequence is 18 residues long. V was cut by 2 bases and J by 7 bases, with 24 bases left in between. The DNA of the CDR3 is TGTGCCAGCAGTTTAGGCGGGGAGGGGGGTAGCGGAAAGAATGAGCAGTTCTTC. This translates into CASSLGGEGGSGKNEQFF.